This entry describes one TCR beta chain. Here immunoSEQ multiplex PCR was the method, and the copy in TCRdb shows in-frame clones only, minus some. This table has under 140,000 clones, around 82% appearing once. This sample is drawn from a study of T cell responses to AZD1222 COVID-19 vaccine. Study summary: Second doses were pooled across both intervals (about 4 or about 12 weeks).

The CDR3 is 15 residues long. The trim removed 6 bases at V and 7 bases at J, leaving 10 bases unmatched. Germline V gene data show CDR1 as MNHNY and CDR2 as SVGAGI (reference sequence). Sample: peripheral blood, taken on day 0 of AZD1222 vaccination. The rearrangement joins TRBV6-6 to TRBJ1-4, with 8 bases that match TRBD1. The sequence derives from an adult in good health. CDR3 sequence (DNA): TGTGCCAGCAGACCAGGACAGGGCAAGGGTGAAAAACTGTTTTTT. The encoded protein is CASRPGQGKGEKLFF.